This T cell receptor beta chain is drawn from a study of cytomegalovirus exposure and HLA in healthy donors. PCR used 60 Vbeta primers and 13 Jbeta primers. Repertoires were generated with immunoSEQ multiplex PCR, while TCRdb's copy carries only in-frame clones and drops some. The sample has some 120,000 clones, over 70% seen once. CDR3 size: 13 residues. Trimming stripped 6 bases from V and 1 base from J, with 10 bases between. The germline V gene has CDR1 SNHLY and CDR2 FYNNEI. The study sampled nominally healthy donors, though unrecorded immune exposures were likely. The J gene is TRBJ2-7, the V gene TRBV2, with unresolved D. Specimen: PBMCs. The clonotype was recovered from a woman aged 50 to 60 in good health and CMV-seronegative. The CDR3 sequence: CASRRLDSYEQYF. The CDR3 region has the DNA TGTGCCAGCAGACGACTGGATTCCTACGAGCAGTACTTC.